Given below is one T cell receptor beta chain in context. What it binds is not known. Using unique molecular identifiers, the investigators prepared the TCRbeta library. TCRdb reprocessed the PCR reads with MiXCR, giving one entry per CDR3 protein. The sample gives more than 500,000 distinct CDR3 sequences, about 10% of which show up once; approximately 14% is in the top ten. The data were obtained in a study of T-cell reconstitution after alpha-beta-depleted transplantation in children. General study results and limits: Newly produced T cells mostly accounted for T-cell counts and diversity one year post-transplant. Two months or so post-transplant, alpha-beta T cells reportedly derived from several hundred expanded graft clones.

CDR1 and CDR2 from the germline V gene are LGHNA and YNFKEQ. Trimming took 0 bases from V and 0 from J, leaving 12 bases between them. This CDR3 region has 17 residues. The rearrangement joins TRBV4-2 to TRBJ1-3, with D possibly matching TRBD1 (5 bases). Sequenced material: PBMCs, mostly from graft donor cells, taken 180 days after TCRalphabeta/CD19-depleted stem cell transplant. The TCR comes from a female patient aged 2-10 years who had a stem cell transplant for aplastic anemia, so the T cells may come from the graft donor. Here the CDR3 DNA reads TGTGCCAGCAGCCAAGATTATGGCGGGGGCTCTGGAAACACCATATATTTT. Its translation: CASSQDYGGGSGNTIYF.